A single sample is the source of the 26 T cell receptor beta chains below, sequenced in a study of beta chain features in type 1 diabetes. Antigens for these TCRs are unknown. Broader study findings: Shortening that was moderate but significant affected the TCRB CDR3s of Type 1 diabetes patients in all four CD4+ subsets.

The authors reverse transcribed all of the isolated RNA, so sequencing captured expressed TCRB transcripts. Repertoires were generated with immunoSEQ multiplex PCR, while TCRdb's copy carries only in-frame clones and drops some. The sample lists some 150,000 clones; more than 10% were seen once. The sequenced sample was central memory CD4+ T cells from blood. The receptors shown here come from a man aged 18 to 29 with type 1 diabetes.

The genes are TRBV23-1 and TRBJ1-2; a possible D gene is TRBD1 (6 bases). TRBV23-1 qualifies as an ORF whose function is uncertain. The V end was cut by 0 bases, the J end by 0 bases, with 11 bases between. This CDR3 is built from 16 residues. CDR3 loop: CASSQSDRKANYGYTF. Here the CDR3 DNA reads TGCGCCAGCAGTCAATCAGACAGGAAAGCTAACTATGGCTACACCTTC.

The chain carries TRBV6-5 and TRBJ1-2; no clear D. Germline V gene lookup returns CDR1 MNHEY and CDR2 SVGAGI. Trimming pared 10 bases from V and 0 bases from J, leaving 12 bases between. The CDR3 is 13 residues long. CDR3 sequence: CAMTLPTNYGYTF. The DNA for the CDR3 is TGTGCCATGACCCTCCCCACTAACTATGGCTACACCTTC.

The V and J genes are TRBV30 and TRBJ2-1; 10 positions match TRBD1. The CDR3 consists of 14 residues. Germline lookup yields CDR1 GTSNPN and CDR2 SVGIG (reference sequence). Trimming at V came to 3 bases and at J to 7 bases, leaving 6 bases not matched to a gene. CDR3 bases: TGTGCCTGGAGCCGGCGGACAGGGGGGAATGAGCAGTTCTTC. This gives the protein CAWSRRTGGNEQFF.

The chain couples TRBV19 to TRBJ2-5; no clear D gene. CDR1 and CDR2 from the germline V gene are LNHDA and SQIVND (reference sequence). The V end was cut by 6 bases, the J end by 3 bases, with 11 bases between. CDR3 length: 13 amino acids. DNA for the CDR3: TGTGCCAGTAGCACAAACTACGAAGAGACCCAGTACTTC. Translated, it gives CASSTNYEETQYF.

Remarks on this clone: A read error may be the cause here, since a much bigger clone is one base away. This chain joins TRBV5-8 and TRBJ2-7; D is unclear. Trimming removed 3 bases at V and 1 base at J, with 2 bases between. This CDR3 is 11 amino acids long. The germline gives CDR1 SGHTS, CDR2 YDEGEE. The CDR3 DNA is TGTGCCAGCAGCTCTTCCTACGAGCAGTACTTC. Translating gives CASSSSYEQYF.

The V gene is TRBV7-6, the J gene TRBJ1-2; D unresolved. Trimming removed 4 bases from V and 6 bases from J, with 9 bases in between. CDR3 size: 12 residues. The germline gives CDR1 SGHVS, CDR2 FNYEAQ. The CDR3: CASSSNSNGYTF. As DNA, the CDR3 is TGTGCCAGCAGCTCTAACAGTAATGGCTACACCTTC.

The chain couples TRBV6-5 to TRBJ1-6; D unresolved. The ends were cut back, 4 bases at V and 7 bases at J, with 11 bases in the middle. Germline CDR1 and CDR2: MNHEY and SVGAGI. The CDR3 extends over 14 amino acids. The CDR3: CASSFRATNSPLHF. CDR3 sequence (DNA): TGTGCCAGCAGTTTTAGGGCTACCAATTCACCCCTCCACTTT.

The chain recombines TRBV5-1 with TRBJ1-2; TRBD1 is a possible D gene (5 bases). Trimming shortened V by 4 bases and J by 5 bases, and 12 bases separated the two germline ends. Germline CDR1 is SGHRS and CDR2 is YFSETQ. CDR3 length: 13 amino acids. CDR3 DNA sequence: TGCGCCAGCAGCATGACAGCCTCTTATGGCTACACCTTC. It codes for CASSMTASYGYTF.

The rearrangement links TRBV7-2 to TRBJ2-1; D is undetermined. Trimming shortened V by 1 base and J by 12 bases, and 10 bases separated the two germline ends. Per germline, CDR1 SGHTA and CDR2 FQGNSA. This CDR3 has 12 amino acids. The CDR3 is CASSLGTVGQFF. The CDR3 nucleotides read TGTGCCAGCAGCTTAGGTACGGTAGGGCAGTTCTTC.

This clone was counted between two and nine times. CDR3 DNA: TGTGCCAGCAGCTCCATGTGGAATCAGCCCCAGCATTTT. Amino acids: CASSSMWNQPQHF. This sequence joins TRBV7-9 and TRBJ1-5; D call uncertain. Trimming left V 4 bases short and J 4 bases short, with 8 bases between. The CDR3 loop spans 13 amino acids. The germline V gene has CDR1 SEHNR and CDR2 FQNEAQ (reference sequence).

CDR3 region: CATSRRDRGGVHEQYF. CDR3 nucleotide sequence: TGTGCCACCAGCCGCCGGGACAGGGGCGGGGTCCACGAGCAGTACTTC. The V and J genes are TRBV15 and TRBJ2-7; 10 bases are shared with TRBD1. V trimming: 5 bases; J trimming: 5 bases; junction bases outside the gene matches: 12. The germline gives CDR1 LNHNV, CDR2 YYDKDF (reference sequence). CDR3 length equals 16 residues.

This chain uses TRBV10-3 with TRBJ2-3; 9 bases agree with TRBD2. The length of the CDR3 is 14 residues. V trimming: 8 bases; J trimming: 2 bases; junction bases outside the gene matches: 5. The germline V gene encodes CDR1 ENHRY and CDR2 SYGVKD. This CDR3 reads CAIAAGGLTDTQYF. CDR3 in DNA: TGTGCCATCGCAGCGGGGGGCCTCACAGATACGCAGTATTTT.

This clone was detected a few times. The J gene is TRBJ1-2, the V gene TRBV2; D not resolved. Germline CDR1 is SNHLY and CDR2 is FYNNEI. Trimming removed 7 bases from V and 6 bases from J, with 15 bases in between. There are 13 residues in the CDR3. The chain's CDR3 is CASTARSLNGYTF. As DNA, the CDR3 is TGTGCCAGCACCGCGCGCAGCCTTAATGGCTACACCTTC.

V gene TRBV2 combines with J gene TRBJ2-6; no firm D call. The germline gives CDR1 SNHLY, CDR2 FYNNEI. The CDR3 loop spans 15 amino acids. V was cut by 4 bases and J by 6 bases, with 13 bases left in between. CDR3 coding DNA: TGTGCCAGCAGTGGGGATGCCTACGAGGCCAACGTCCTGACTTTC. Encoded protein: CASSGDAYEANVLTF.

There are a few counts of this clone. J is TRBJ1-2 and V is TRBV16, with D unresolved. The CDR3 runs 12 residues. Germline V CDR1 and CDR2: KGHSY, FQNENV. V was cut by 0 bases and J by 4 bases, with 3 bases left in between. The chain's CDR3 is CASSQSPYGYTF. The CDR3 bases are TGTGCCAGCAGCCAATCCCCCTATGGCTACACCTTC.

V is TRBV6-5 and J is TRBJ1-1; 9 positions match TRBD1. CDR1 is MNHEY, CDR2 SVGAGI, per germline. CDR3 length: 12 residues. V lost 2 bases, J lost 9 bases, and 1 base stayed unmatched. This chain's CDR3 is CASSYGTGKAFF. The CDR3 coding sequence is TGTGCCAGCAGTTACGGGACAGGGAAAGCTTTCTTT.

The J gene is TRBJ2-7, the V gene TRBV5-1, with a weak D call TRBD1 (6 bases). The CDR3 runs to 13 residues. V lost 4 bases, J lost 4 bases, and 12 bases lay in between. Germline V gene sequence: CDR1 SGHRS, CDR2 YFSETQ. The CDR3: CASSDGQFYEQYF. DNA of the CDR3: TGCGCCAGCAGCGATGGACAGTTTTACGAGCAGTACTTC.

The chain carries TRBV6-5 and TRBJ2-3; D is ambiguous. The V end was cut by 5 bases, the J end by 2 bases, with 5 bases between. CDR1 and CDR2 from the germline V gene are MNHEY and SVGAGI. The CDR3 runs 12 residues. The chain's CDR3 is CASSSPTDTQYF. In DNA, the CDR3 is TGTGCCAGCAGTAGCCCCACAGATACGCAGTATTTT.

This CDR3 is CSVERDADTQYF. DNA for the CDR3: TGCAGCGTTGAGCGGGACGCAGATACGCAGTATTTT. V gene TRBV29-1 combines with J gene TRBJ2-3; D is possibly TRBD2 (6 bases). The length of the CDR3 is 12 residues. Germline CDR1 and CDR2: SQVTM and ANQGSEA. The V end lost 3 bases, the J end lost 4 bases, and 8 bases lay between the germline ends.

The CDR3 here is CASSLTSGGSSYNEQFF. CDR3 DNA: TGTGCCAGCAGCTTGACTAGCGGGGGAAGCTCCTACAATGAGCAGTTCTTC. The chain combines TRBV7-2 with TRBJ2-1; TRBD2 matches 12 bases. The germline gives CDR1 SGHTA, CDR2 FQGNSA. Germline trimming cut 3 bases from V and 0 bases from J; bases unmatched to any gene: 3. The CDR3 consists of 17 residues.

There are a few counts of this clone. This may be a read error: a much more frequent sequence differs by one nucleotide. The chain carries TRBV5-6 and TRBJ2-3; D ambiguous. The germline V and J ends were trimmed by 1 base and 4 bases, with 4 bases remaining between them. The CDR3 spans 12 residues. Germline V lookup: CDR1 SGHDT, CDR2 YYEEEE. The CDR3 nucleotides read TGTGCCAGCAGCTTGCCGGCAGATACGCAGTATTTT. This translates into CASSLPADTQYF.

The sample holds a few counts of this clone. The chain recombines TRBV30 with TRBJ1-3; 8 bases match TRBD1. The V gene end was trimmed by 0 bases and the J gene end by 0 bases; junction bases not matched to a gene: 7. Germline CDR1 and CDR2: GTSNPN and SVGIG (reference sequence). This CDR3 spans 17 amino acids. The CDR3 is CAWSVRTGPSSGNTIYF. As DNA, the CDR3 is TGTGCCTGGAGTGTAAGGACAGGGCCCAGCTCTGGAAACACCATATATTTT.

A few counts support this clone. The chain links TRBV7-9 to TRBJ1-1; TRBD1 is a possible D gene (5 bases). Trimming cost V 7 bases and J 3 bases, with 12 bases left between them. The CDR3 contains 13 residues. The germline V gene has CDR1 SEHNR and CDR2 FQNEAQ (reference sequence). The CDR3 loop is CASTIEGDTEAFF. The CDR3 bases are TGTGCCAGCACCATTGAAGGGGACACTGAAGCTTTCTTT. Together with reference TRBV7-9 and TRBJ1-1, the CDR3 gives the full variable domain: DTGVSQNPRHKITKRGQNVTFRCDPISEHNRLYWYRQTLGQGPEFLTYFQNEAQLEKSRLLSDRFSAERPKGSFSTLEIQRTEQGDSAMYLCASTIEGDTEAFFGQGTRLTVV.

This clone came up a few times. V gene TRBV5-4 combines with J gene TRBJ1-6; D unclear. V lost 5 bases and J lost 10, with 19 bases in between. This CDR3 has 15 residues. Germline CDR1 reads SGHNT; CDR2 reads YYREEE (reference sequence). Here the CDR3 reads CASRLQGRRVSPLHF. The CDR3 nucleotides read TGTGCCAGCAGACTCCAAGGCCGGAGAGTCTCACCCCTCCACTTT.

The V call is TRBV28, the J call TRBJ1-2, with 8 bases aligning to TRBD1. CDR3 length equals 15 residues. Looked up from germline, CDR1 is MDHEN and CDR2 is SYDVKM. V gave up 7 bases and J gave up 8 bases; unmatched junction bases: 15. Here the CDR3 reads CASISGQGATIGYTF. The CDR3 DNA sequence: TGTGCCAGCATCTCCGGCCAGGGGGCGACGATCGGCTACACCTTC.

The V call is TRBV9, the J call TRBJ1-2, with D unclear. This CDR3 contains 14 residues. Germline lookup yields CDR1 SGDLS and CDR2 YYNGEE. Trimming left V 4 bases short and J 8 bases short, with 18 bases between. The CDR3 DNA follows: TGTGCCAGCAGCCCCCCGAGCCATCCGTGGGGCTACACCTTC. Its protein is CASSPPSHPWGYTF.